Below, one T cell receptor (beta chain) is given with its context. The antigen is unknown. This specimen comes from a study of T cells expressing NK-cell markers. Study-wide context: CD3+CD56+NKG2C+, CD3+CD56+NKG2C- and CD3+CD56-NKG2C+ T cells, once sorted, supplied the TCR beta repertoires. Out of eight donors sequenced, seven tested HCMV-seropositive and the remaining one seronegative. Overall study findings and caveats: In a group of 5 or 6 donors, dominant NKG2C+ clonotypes represented about 1.0-7.5% of CD8+ T cells.

The authors generated TCR beta cDNA through 5'RACE template switching with UMIs. TCRdb reworked the 5' RACE reads into one entry per CDR3 protein, no DNA. The record lists roughly 280,000 distinct CDR3 sequences, of which the ten most abundant hold about 0.39%. Germline CDR1 and CDR2: LGHNA and YNFKEQ. This CDR3 is 20 amino acids long. The chain employs TRBV4-2 and TRBJ2-1; TCRdb calls TRBD2, which cannot be checked without DNA. This TCR was sampled from a man aged 18 to 30 in good health. Sequenced: blood T cells: a sorted CD56 or NKG2C T cell subset, CD4+ or CD8+ T cells, or bulk PBMC T cells (not recorded which). CDR3 loop: CASSQDGGLFAGIWYNEQFF.